What follows are 30 T cell receptor beta chains derived from one specimen sequenced in a study of T-cell reconstitution after alpha-beta-depleted transplantation in children (dated by TCRdb to between 2015 and 2016). The receptor library was made with PCR. Sequencing was performed on an Illumina HiSeq 2500. TCR library preparation used molecular barcoding, with unique molecular identifiers applied to normalize quantification of the TCRbeta repertoire. TCRdb's own reprocessing of the public reads used fastp at Q25 and MiXCR and kept productive beta chains. Here each entry gathers all rows of one CDR3 protein and keeps the most common genes and DNA. Here the sample has some 600,000 distinct CDR3 sequences; 16% occur a single time. Of the sample, 1.1% falls within the top ten clones. Sequences were derived from PBMCs from the stem cell graft donor, sampled from the stem cell graft. These receptors originate from a human donor who donated a stem cell graft to a child with acute myeloid leukemia.

This clonotype has a handful of counts. The J gene is TRBJ2-2, the V gene TRBV7-6; D possibly matches TRBD1 or TRBD2 (5 bases each). CDR3 length equals 14 residues. Trimming took 2 bases from V and 4 from J, leaving 8 bases between them. Germline assignment: CDR1 SGHVS and CDR2 FNYEAQ. The DNA for the CDR3 is TGTGCCAGCAGCTTACCGGGGCCCACCGGGGAGCTGTTTTTT. Its translation is CASSLPGPTGELFF.

There are a few counts of this clonotype. J is TRBJ2-1 and V is TRBV5-1; TRBD1 aligns across 12 bases. The CDR3 spans 16 residues. Germline V CDR1 and CDR2: SGHRS, YFSETQ. V lost 4 bases to trimming and J lost 7 bases; unmatched junction nucleotides: 9. In DNA, the CDR3 is TGCGCCAGCAGCCAGCTTGGGGACAGGGGGCTAAATGAGCAGTTCTTC. Translating it yields CASSQLGDRGLNEQFF. Full variable domain (remainder filled in from reference TRBV5-1 and TRBJ2-1): KAGVTQTPRYLIKTRGQQVTLSCSPISGHRSVSWYQQTPGQGLQFLFEYFSETQRNKGNFPGRFSGRQFSNSRSEMNVSTLELGDSALYLCASSQLGDRGLNEQFFGPGTRLTVL.

The gene calls are TRBV20-1 and TRBJ1-5, with D tentatively TRBD1 (6 bases). The V and J ends lost 3 bases and 2 bases respectively, with 20 bases between them. Germline CDR1 reads DFQATT; CDR2 reads SNEGSKA (reference sequence). This CDR3 contains 17 residues. In nucleotides, the CDR3 is TGCAGTGCTAGCAAAATAACAGGGAATTGGGGCAATCAGCCCCAGCATTTT. Protein: CSASKITGNWGNQPQHF.

Only a few counts were recorded for this clonotype. This rearrangement joins TRBV7-2 to TRBJ1-2, with D possibly being TRBD1 (6 bases). Between the trimmed V and J ends, which lost 5 bases and 3 bases, there was a span of 19 bases. CDR1 is SGHTA and CDR2 is FQGNSA in the germline V gene. The CDR3 is 16 amino acids. The CDR3 DNA sequence: TGTGCCAGCAGCCATATCATTGCGGCAGGGGACTATGGCTACACCTTC. Amino acids: CASSHIIAAGDYGYTF.

CDR3 DNA sequence: TGTGCCAGCAGTTTAGGCCCAGGCGGGGGGGCTTACAATGAGCAGTTCTTC. Its protein is CASSLGPGGGAYNEQFF. The chain couples TRBV12-3 or TRBV12-4 to TRBJ2-1, with TRBD2 matching 9 bases. V shed 1 base and J 4 bases; nucleotides not matched to a gene: 8. The CDR3 contains 17 residues.

This clonotype has more than one count but fewer than ten. The J gene is TRBJ1-5, the V gene TRBV1. TRBV1 counts as a pseudogene. The CDR3 is made up of 15 amino acids. The chain's CDR3 is CTSSQDTGTASTQHF. Written as DNA, the CDR3 is TGCACCAGCAGCCAGGATACCGGGACGGCCTCGACCCAGCATTTT.

This clonotype has ten or more counts. The rearrangement joins TRBV20-1 to TRBJ2-2, with a possible D match to TRBD1 (6 bases). CDR3 size: 14 residues. Deletions cut 4 bases from V and 3 bases from J, with 12 bases between. The germline gives CDR1 DFQATT, CDR2 SNEGSKA (reference sequence). The CDR3, as DNA: TGCAGTGCTACCCAGGGGTCGGACACCGGGGAGCTGTTTTTT. Its protein product is CSATQGSDTGELFF.

The chain is built from TRBV6-1 and TRBJ1-6; 9 bases are shared with TRBD1. Germline trimming cut 8 bases from V and 4 bases from J; bases unmatched to any gene: 6. The CDR3 has 15 amino acids. Germline CDR1 MNHNS, CDR2 SASEGT. CDR3 in DNA: TGTGCCAGCTTCTCGGGACAGGGTTATAATTCACCCCTCCACTTT. Translation: CASFSGQGYNSPLHF.

Only a few counts were recorded for this clonotype. The genes are TRBV7-2 and TRBJ2-7; D not resolved. Trimming pared 1 base from V and 5 bases from J, leaving 6 bases between. The germline V gene encodes CDR1 SGHTA and CDR2 FQGNSA. The CDR3 has 12 amino acids. CDR3 sequence reads: CASSLEYHEQYF. CDR3 in DNA: TGTGCCAGCAGCTTAGAATATCACGAGCAGTACTTC. Looking up the rest from reference TRBV7-2 and TRBJ2-7 gives the full variable domain: GAGVSQSPSNKVTEKGKDVELRCDPISGHTALYWYRQSLGQGLEFLIYFQGNSAPDKSGLPSDRFSAERTGGSVSTLTIQRTQQEDSAVYLCASSLEYHEQYFGPGTRLTVT.

This clonotype has at least ten counts. The chain combines TRBV20-1 with TRBJ1-3; D gene ambiguous. The CDR3 has 13 amino acids. V was shortened by 2 bases and J by 2 bases, with 7 bases between the two germline ends. Germline V CDR1 and CDR2: DFQATT, SNEGSKA (reference sequence). CDR3 nucleotides: TGCAGTGCTAGAAAGGAAGCTGGAAACACCATATATTTT. This gives the protein CSARKEAGNTIYF.

The chain has TRBV11-2 and TRBJ1-1; D is ambiguous. CDR1 and CDR2 (germline): SGHAT, FQNNGV. The CDR3 runs 14 residues. Trimming took off 3 bases at V and 4 bases at J, with 12 bases between the two ends. DNA for the CDR3: TGTGCCAGCAGCTTCCTGGGGTTGGCCACTGAAGCTTTCTTT. The encoded protein is CASSFLGLATEAFF.

The table lists this clonotype with a few counts. The V gene is TRBV20-1, the J gene TRBJ1-2; D unresolved. The CDR3 runs 12 residues. Trimming took off 8 bases at V and 2 bases at J, with 12 bases between the two ends. Germline lookup yields CDR1 DFQATT and CDR2 SNEGSKA (reference sequence). The CDR3 coding sequence is TGCAGTCCATCGGCGAGGAACTATGGCTACACCTTC. Protein product: CSPSARNYGYTF.

This sequence joins TRBV28 and TRBJ2-6, with D unresolved. The CDR3 is 17 amino acids. Germline-derived CDR1 and CDR2 are MDHEN and SYDVKM. The V end lost 3 bases, the J end lost 0 bases, and 12 bases lay between the germline ends. The CDR3 loop is CASSFHQTFSGANVLTF. For the CDR3, the DNA is TGTGCCAGCAGTTTCCACCAAACTTTCTCTGGGGCCAACGTCCTGACTTTC. The variable domain in full, with the rest retrieved from reference TRBV28 and TRBJ2-6, is DVKVTQSSRYLVKRTGEKVFLECVQDMDHENMFWYRQDPGLGLRLIYFSYDVKMKEKGDIPEGYSVSREKKERFSLILESASTNQTSMYLCASSFHQTFSGANVLTFGAGSRLTVL.

This clonotype has at least ten counts. This chain joins TRBV7-2 and TRBJ2-7; D unresolved. The CDR3 has 13 amino acids. The V gene lost 2 bases and the J gene lost 2 bases, with 7 bases spanning the gap. Germline V gives CDR1 SGHTA, CDR2 FQGNSA. The CDR3 DNA sequence: TGTGCCAGCAGCTTAATTTTGGCCTACGAGCAGTACTTC. Translating it yields CASSLILAYEQYF.

This rearrangement joins TRBV15 to TRBJ2-1, with 7 bases aligning to TRBD1. After removal of 5 bases from V and 10 bases from J, the junction contained 11 bases not matched to a gene. From germline, CDR1 is LNHNV and CDR2 YYDKDF (reference sequence). CDR3 length: 14 residues. CDR3 nucleotide sequence: TGTGCCACCAGCCGCCCAGGGGGATCAAGGGAGCAGTTCTTC. Translating it yields CATSRPGGSREQFF.

This clonotype has a count of ten or more. The rearrangement links TRBV5-6 to TRBJ2-5; D call uncertain. The CDR3 sequence is 13 residues long. V was shortened by 7 bases and J by 3 bases, with 13 bases between the two germline ends. Germline values: CDR1 SGHDT, CDR2 YYEEEE. CDR3 amino acids: CASLLWAKETQYF. In nucleotides, the CDR3 is TGTGCCAGCCTCTTGTGGGCTAAAGAGACCCAGTACTTC. The full variable domain, its missing parts supplied by reference TRBV5-6 and TRBJ2-5, is DAGVTQSPTHLIKTRGQQVTLRCSPKSGHDTVSWYQQALGQGPQFIFQYYEEEERQRGNFPDRFSGHQFPNYSSELNVNALLLGDSALYLCASLLWAKETQYFGPGTRLLVL.

A few counts support this clonotype. The rearrangement uses TRBV4-1 and TRBJ1-5; a weak D match, TRBD1 (5 bases). V was trimmed by 0 bases and J by 6 bases, leaving 15 bases between them. The V gene's germline CDR1 is MGHRA and CDR2 YSYEKL. This CDR3 is built from 16 residues. CDR3 amino acids: CASSQEGAGYGQPQHF. CDR3 coding DNA: TGCGCCAGCAGCCAAGAAGGCGCAGGGTACGGTCAGCCCCAGCATTTT.

This chain uses TRBV18 with TRBJ1-1, with D possibly TRBD1 on 5 matching bases. The CDR3 sequence is 13 residues long. The ends were cut back, 3 bases at V and 8 bases at J, with 13 bases in the middle. Germline CDR1 KGHSH, CDR2 LQKENI. CDR3 protein: CASSPRVGAEAFF. For the CDR3, the DNA is TGTGCCAGCTCACCCCGGGTAGGGGCCGAAGCTTTCTTT. The full variable domain, with the rest looked up from reference TRBV18 and TRBJ1-1, is NAGVMQNPRHLVRRRGQEARLRCSPMKGHSHVYWYRQLPEEGLKFMVYLQKENIIDESGMPKERFSAEFPKEGPSILRIQQVVRGDSAAYFCASSPRVGAEAFFGQGTRLTVV.

This clonotype was observed a handful of times. The junction and the germline gene differ at one end; a read error may be behind it. V and J are TRBV7-9 and TRBJ1-4; 7 nucleotides align to TRBD1. In germline, CDR1 is SEHNR, CDR2 FQNEAQ (reference sequence). The CDR3 loop spans 13 amino acids. CDR3 loop: CASSAAGSGQRYF. CDR3 sequence (DNA): TGTGCCAGCAGCGCCGCCGGTTCGGGACAGCGTTATTTT.

The J gene is TRBJ2-4, the V gene TRBV10-3; D unclear. Trimming pared 2 bases from V and 2 bases from J, leaving 13 bases between. The CDR3 contains 16 residues. Per the germline V gene, CDR1 is ENHRY and CDR2 is SYGVKD. The CDR3, as DNA: TGTGCCATCAGTGAGCCCACTGATGCTACCAAAAACATTCAGTACTTC. Amino acids: CAISEPTDATKNIQYF.

This clonotype was seen a few times. V is TRBV14 and J is TRBJ1-4; a possible D gene is TRBD1 (6 bases). The V gene's germline CDR1 is SGHDN and CDR2 FVKESK. V was pared by 1 base and J by 4 bases, with 10 bases between. The CDR3 extends over 15 amino acids. The CDR3 reads CASSQGRGINEKLFF. The DNA for the CDR3 is TGTGCCAGCAGCCAAGGAAGGGGGATTAATGAAAAACTGTTTTTT.

The chain recombines TRBV11-2 with TRBJ2-5; D possibly corresponds to TRBD1 (6 bases). Trimming took 5 bases from V and 5 from J, leaving 12 bases between them. Germline V gene data show CDR1 as SGHAT and CDR2 as FQNNGV. CDR3 length: 13 amino acids. The CDR3 bases are TGTGCCAGCAGCCATGGGGGCGGGGAGACCCAGTACTTC. It specifies CASSHGGGETQYF.

The rearrangement links TRBV11-2 to TRBJ2-7; the match to TRBD2 covers 11 bases. Looked up from germline, CDR1 is SGHAT and CDR2 is FQNNGV. The V and J ends lost 1 base and 4 bases, in that order; junction bases with no gene match: 6. CDR3 length: 16 amino acids. The CDR3 loop reads CASSLGTSGGTYEQYV. The CDR3 nucleotides read TGTGCCAGCAGCTTAGGTACTAGCGGGGGTACTTACGAGCAGTACGTC.

This clonotype was detected a few times. This rearrangement joins TRBV6-5 to TRBJ2-3, with a possible D match to TRBD1 (5 bases). Per the germline V gene, CDR1 is MNHEY and CDR2 is SVGAGI. V lost 2 bases to trimming and J lost 4 bases, with 10 bases between them. CDR3 length equals 14 residues. CDR3 region: CASSYRGSADTQYF. CDR3 DNA sequence: TGTGCCAGCAGTTACAGGGGTTCTGCAGATACGCAGTATTTT.

This clonotype came up many times. The genes are TRBV20-1 and TRBJ2-1; a weak D match, TRBD1 (10 bases). The CDR3 is 17 residues long. The V gene lost 3 bases and the J gene lost 2 bases, with 20 bases spanning the gap. CDR1 DFQATT and CDR2 SNEGSKA come from the germline V gene (reference sequence). The CDR3 region is CSARLSGGTGAYNEQFF. The CDR3, as DNA: TGCAGTGCTAGGCTGAGCGGGGGGACAGGGGCCTACAATGAGCAGTTCTTC.

In its sample, this clonotype was seen a few times. The V call is TRBV25-1, the J call TRBJ2-2; no clear D. The CDR3 covers 14 residues. Germline CDR1 MGHDK, CDR2 SYGVNS. V lost 4 bases, J lost 1 base, and 7 bases lay in between. The CDR3 here is CASSGRLNTGELFF. The CDR3, as DNA: TGTGCCAGCAGTGGTCGGCTGAACACCGGGGAGCTGTTTTTT.

The V gene is TRBV20-1, the J gene TRBJ2-2; 12 bases agree with TRBD2. Germline V lookup: CDR1 DFQATT, CDR2 SNEGSKA (reference sequence). V was pared by 2 bases and J by 0 bases, with 4 bases of the junction left unmatched. The CDR3 has 17 amino acids. The CDR3 spells CSARPASGGANTGELFF. CDR3 coding DNA: TGCAGTGCTAGACCGGCTAGCGGGGGGGCGAACACCGGGGAGCTGTTTTTT.

The chain combines TRBV7-2 with TRBJ1-4; D is undetermined. This CDR3 comprises 17 residues. Germline V CDR1 and CDR2: SGHTA, FQGNSA. V shed 2 bases and J shed 0 bases, with 13 bases lying between them. The CDR3 DNA is TGTGCCAGCAGCTTAAACGGGCCAGGTGCAACTAATGAAAAACTGTTTTTT. Translation gives CASSLNGPGATNEKLFF.

The chain recombines TRBV7-7 with TRBJ2-1; possibly TRBD2 for D (7 bases). This CDR3 spans 13 amino acids. Trimming took 4 bases from V and 7 from J, leaving 11 bases between them. Germline assignment: CDR1 SSHAT and CDR2 FNYEAQ (reference sequence). CDR3 DNA sequence: TGTGCCAGCAGCTCCGAGGGGGGGAATGAGCAGTTCTTC. Protein sequence: CASSSEGGNEQFF.

The chain carries TRBV5-1 and TRBJ2-7, with a weak D call TRBD1 (6 bases). V dropped 4 bases and J dropped 5 bases, with 16 bases sitting between them. The CDR3 length is 14 residues. Looked up from germline, CDR1 is SGHRS and CDR2 is YFSETQ. The DNA for the CDR3 is TGCGCCAGCAGCCCCGGAAGACAGGCCCACGAGCAGTACTTC. This encodes CASSPGRQAHEQYF.